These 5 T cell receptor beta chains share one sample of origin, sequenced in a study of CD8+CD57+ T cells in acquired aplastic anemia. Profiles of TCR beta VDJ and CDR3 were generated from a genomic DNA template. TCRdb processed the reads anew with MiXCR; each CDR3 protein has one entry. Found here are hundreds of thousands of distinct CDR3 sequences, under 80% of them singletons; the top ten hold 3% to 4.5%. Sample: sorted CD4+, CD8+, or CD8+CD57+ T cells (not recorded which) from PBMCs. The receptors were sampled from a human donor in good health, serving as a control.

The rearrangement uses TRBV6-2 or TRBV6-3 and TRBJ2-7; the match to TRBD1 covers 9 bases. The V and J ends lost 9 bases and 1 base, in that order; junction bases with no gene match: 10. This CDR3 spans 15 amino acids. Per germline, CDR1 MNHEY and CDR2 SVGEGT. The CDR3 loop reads CARSEGQGISYEQYF. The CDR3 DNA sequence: TGTGCCAGATCGGAGGGACAGGGAATATCCTACGAGCAGTACTTC.

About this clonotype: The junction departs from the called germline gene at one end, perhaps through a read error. CDR3 loop: CASSPERGLEETQF. CDR3 nucleotides: TGTGCCAGCAGCCCTGAGCGGGGGCTGGAAGAGACCCAGTTC. The chain links TRBV7-2 to TRBJ1-2, with D possibly TRBD1 on 6 matching bases. The CDR3 is made up of 14 amino acids. CDR1 is SGHTA, CDR2 FQGNSA, per germline. The full variable domain, its missing parts supplied by reference TRBV7-2 and TRBJ1-2, is GAGVSQSPSNKVTEKGKDVELRCDPISGHTALYWYRQSLGQGLEFLIYFQGNSAPDKSGLPSDRFSAERTGGSVSTLTIQRTQQEDSAVYLCASSPERGLEETQFGSGTRLTVV.

For the CDR3, the DNA is TGTGCCAGTAGTATAGGTGGGGGGATTGAAGCTTTCTTT. It encodes CASSIGGGIEAFF. The V call is TRBV19, the J call TRBJ1-1, with a tentative D call TRBD1 (5 bases). The CDR3 is 13 residues long. Germline CDR1 and CDR2: LNHDA and SQIVND (reference sequence). V shed 1 base and J shed 7 bases, with 10 bases lying between them.

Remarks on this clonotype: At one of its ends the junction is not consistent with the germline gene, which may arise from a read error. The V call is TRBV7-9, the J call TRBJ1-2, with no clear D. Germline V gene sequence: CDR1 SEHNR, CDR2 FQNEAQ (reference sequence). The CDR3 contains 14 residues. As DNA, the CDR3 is TGCGCCAGCAGCCCGGCGTACAGCTCTACTGGCTACACCTTC. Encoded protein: CASSPAYSSTGYTF. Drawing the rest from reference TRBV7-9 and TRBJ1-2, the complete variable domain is DTGVSQNPRHKITKRGQNVTFRCDPISEHNRLYWYRQTLGQGPEFLTYFQNEAQLEKSRLLSDRFSAERPKGSFSTLEIQRTEQGDSAMYLCASSPAYSSTGYTFGSGTRLTVV.

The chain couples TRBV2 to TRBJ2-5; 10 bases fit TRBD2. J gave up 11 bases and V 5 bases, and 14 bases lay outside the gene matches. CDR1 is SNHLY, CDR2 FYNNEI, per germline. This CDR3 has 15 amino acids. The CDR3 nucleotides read TGTGCCAGCAGTTTCTCAGAAGAGCGGGGGGGAAGTCAGTACTTC. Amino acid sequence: CASSFSEERGGSQYF.